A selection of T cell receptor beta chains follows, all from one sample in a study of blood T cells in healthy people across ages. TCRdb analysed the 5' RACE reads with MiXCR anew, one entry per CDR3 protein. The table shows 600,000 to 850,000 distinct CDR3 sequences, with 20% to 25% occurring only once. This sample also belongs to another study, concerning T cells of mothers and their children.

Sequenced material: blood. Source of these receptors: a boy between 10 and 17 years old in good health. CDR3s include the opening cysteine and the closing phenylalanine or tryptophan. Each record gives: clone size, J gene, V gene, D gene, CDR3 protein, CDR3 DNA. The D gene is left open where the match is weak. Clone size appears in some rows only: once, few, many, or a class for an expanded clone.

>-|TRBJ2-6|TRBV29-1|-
CSVSQGSGANVLTF
TGCAGCGTTTCACAGGGCTCTGGGGCCAACGTCCTGACTTTC
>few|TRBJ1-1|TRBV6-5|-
CASSTGPWETEAFF
TGTGCCAGCAGTACGGGTCCCTGGGAAACTGAAGCTTTCTTT
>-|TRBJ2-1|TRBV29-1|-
CSGPGRHNEQFF
TGCAGCGGTCCGGGACGGCACAATGAGCAGTTCTTC
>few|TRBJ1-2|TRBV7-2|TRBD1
CASSLEGAFSTF
TGTGCCAGCAGCTTAGAGGGGGCGTTTAGCACCTTC
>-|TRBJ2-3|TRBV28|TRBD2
CASSLIAGITDTQYF
TGTGCCAGCAGCTTAATAGCGGGAATCACAGATACGCAGTATTTT
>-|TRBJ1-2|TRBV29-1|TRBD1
CSGALEGTGGYSYTF
TGCAGCGGAGCCTTAGAAGGGACAGGGGGGTATAGCTACACCTTC
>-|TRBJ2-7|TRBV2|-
CASLLGNSYEQYF
TGTGCCAGCTTGCTGGGGAACTCCTACGAGCAGTACTTC
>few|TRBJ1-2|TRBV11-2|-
CASSQSPPRFIYGYTF
TGTGCCAGCAGCCAAAGCCCCCCCCGTTTCATATATGGCTACACCTTC
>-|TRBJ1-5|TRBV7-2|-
CASSLGTAGRLQPQHF
TGTGCCAGCAGCTTAGGGACGGCGGGGAGGCTGCAGCCCCAGCATTTT
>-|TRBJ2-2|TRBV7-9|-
CASVYVAANTGELFF
TGTGCCAGCGTTTACGTAGCCGCGAACACCGGGGAGCTGTTTTTT
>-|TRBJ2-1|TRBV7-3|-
CASSLRWTLRGEQFF
TGTGCCAGCAGCTTAAGGTGGACCCTCAGGGGTGAGCAGTTCTTC
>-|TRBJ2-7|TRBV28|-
CASSLQGFSYEQYF
TGTGCCAGCAGTTTACAGGGTTTCTCCTACGAGCAGTACTTC
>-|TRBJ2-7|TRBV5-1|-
CASSLDRQYSYEQYF
TGCGCCAGCAGCTTGGATCGGCAATACTCCTACGAGCAGTACTTC
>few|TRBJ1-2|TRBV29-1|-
CSVEDLHKGFAYGYTF
TGCAGCGTTGAAGATCTACATAAAGGGTTTGCCTATGGCTACACCTTC
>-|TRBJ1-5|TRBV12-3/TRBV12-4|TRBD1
CASSLEGTEDQPQHF
TGTGCCAGCAGTTTGGAGGGGACAGAAGATCAGCCCCAGCATTTT
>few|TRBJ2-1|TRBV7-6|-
CASSRLVGSSYNEQFF
TGTGCCAGCAGCCGACTAGTTGGGAGCTCCTACAATGAGCAGTTCTTC
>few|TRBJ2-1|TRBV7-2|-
CASSLLPGLDEQFF
TGTGCCAGCAGCTTACTCCCCGGACTCGATGAGCAGTTCTTC
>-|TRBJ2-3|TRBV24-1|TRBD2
CATSDPTREGFSGGSEATDTQYF
TGTGCCACCAGTGATCCTACCCGGGAGGGGTTCTCGGGCGGGAGTGAGGCGACAGATACGCAGTATTTT
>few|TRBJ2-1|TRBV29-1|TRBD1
CSVGQGKYEQFF
TGCAGCGTTGGACAGGGTAAATATGAGCAGTTCTTC
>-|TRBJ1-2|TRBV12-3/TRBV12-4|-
CASSGWGLPNYGYTF
TGTGCCAGCAGCGGTTGGGGGCTCCCCAACTATGGCTACACCTTC
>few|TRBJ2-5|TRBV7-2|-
CAASQETQYF
TGTGCCGCTTCCCAAGAGACCCAGTACTTC
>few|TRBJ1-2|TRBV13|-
CASSLRSANYGYTF
TGTGCCAGCAGCCTTCGGAGCGCTAACTATGGCTACACCTTC
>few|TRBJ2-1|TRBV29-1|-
CSVDRWGVKEEQFF
TGCAGCGTTGACAGATGGGGGGTTAAAGAGGAGCAGTTCTTC
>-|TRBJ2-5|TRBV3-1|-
CASSPGASSSNQETQYF
TGTGCCAGCAGCCCCGGGGCGTCATCTTCGAACCAAGAGACCCAGTACTTC
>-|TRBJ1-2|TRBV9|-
CASSPLMRYGYTF
TGTGCCAGCAGCCCACTTATGCGCTATGGCTACACCTTC
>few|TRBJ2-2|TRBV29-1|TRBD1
CSALGTGPGELFF
TGCAGCGCCCTAGGGACAGGGCCCGGGGAGCTGTTTTTT
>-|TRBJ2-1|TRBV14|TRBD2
CASSQESGSYNEQFF
TGTGCCAGCAGCCAAGAAAGCGGGAGCTACAATGAGCAGTTCTTC
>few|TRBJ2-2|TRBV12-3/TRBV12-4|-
CASRPGGVGELFF
TGTGCCAGCAGACCCGGAGGTGTGGGGGAGCTGTTTTTT
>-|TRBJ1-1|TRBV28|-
CASSDSSEAFF
TGTGCCAGCAGTGACAGCTCTGAAGCTTTCTTT